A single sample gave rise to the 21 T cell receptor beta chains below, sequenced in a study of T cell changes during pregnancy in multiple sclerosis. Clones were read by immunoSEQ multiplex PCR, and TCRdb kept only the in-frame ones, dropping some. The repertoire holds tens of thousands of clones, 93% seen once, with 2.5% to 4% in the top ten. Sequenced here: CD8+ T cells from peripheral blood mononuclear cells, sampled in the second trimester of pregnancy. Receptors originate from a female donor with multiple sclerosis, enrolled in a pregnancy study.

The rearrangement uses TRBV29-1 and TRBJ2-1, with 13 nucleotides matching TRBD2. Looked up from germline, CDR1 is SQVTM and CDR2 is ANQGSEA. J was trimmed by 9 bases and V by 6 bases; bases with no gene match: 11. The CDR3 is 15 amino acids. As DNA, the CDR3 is TGCAGCGTGCTCCATGGGACTAGCGGGACGGGTGAGCAGTTCTTC. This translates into CSVLHGTSGTGEQFF.

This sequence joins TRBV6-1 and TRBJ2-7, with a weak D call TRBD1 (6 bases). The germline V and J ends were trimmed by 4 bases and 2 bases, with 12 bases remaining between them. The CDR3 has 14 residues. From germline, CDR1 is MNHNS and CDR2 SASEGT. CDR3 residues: CASSGDNQAYEQYF. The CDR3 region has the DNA TGTGCCAGCAGTGGGGACAATCAAGCCTACGAGCAGTACTTC.

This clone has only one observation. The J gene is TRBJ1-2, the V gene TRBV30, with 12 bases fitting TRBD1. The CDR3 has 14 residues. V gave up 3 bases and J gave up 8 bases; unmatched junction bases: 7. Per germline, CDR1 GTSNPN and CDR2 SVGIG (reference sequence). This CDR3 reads CAWRTGTGGRGYTF. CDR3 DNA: TGTGCCTGGAGAACCGGGACAGGGGGCCGGGGCTACACCTTC.

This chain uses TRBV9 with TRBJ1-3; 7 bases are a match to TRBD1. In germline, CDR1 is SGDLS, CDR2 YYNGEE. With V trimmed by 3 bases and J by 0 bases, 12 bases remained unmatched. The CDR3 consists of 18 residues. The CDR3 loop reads CASSEVGTDLYSGNTIYF. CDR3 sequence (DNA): TGTGCCAGCAGCGAAGTCGGGACAGACCTCTACTCTGGAAACACCATATATTTT.

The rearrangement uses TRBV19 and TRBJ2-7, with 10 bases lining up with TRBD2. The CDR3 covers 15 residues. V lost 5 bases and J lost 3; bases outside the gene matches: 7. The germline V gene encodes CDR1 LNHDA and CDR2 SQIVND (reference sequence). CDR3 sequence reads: CASSPSGGPYYEQYF. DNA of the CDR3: TGTGCCAGTAGTCCTAGCGGGGGCCCCTACTACGAGCAGTACTTC. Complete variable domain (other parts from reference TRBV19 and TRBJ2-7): DGGITQSPKYLFRKEGQNVTLSCEQNLNHDAMYWYRQDPGQGLRLIYYSQIVNDFQKGDIAEGYSVSREKKESFPLTVTSAQKNPTAFYLCASSPSGGPYYEQYFGPGTRLTVT.

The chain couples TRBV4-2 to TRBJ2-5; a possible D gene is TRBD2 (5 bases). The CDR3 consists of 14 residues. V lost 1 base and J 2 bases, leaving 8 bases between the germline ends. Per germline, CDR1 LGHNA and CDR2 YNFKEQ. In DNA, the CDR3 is TGTGCCAGCAGCCAAGCCCCGGGACAAGAGACCCAGTACTTC. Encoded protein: CASSQAPGQETQYF.

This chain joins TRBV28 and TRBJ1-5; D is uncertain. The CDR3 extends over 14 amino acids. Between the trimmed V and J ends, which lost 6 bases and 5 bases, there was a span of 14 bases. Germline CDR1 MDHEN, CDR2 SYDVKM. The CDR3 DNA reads TGTGCCAGCAGCGACTTAGGGAGTTATCAGCCCCAGCATTTT. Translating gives CASSDLGSYQPQHF.

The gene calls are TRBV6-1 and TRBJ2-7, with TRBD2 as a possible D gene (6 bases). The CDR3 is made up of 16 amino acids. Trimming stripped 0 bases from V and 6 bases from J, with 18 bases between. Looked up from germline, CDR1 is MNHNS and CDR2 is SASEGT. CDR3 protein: CASSEAHIRLGGEQYF. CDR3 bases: TGTGCCAGCAGTGAAGCCCACATCCGTCTGGGGGGCGAGCAGTACTTC.

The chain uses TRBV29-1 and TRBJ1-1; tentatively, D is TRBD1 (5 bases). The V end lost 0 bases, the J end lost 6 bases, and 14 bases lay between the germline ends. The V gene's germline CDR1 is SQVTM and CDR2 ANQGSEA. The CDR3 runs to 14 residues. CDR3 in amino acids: CSVEDMEGGAEAFF. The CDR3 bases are TGCAGCGTTGAAGATATGGAGGGAGGGGCTGAAGCTTTCTTT. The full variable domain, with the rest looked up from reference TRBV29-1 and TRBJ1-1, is SAVISQKPSRDICQRGTSLTIQCQVDSQVTMMFWYRQQPGQSLTLIATANQGSEATYESGFVIDKFPISRPNLTFSTLTVSNMSPEDSSIYLCSVEDMEGGAEAFFGQGTRLTVV.

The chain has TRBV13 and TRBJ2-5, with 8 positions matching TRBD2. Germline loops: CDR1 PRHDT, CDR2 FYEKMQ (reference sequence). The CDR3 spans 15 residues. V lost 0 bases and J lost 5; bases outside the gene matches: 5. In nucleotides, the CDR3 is TGTGCCAGCAGCTTAGGACAAGCGGGAGTCGAGACCCAGTACTTC. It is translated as CASSLGQAGVETQYF.

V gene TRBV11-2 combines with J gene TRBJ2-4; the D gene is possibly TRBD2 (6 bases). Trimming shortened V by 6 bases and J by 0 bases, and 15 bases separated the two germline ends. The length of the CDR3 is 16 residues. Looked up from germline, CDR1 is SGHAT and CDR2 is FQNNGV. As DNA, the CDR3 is TGTGCCAGCAGTCGGGTCTGGCGGGAAGCCAAAAACATTCAGTACTTC. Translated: CASSRVWREAKNIQYF.

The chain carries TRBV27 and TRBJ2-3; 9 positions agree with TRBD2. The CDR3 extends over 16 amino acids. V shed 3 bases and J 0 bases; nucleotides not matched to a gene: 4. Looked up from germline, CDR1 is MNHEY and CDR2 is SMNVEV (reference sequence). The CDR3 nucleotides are TGTGCCAGCAGTTTTCTGCTAGCGGGGAGCACAGATACGCAGTATTTT. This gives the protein CASSFLLAGSTDTQYF.

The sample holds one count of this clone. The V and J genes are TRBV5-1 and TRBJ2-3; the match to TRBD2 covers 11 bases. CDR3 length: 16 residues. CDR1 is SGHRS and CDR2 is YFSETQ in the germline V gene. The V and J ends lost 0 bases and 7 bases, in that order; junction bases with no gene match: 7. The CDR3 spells CASSLELAGVVNTQYF. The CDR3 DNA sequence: TGCGCCAGCAGCTTGGAACTAGCGGGAGTCGTAAATACGCAGTATTTT.

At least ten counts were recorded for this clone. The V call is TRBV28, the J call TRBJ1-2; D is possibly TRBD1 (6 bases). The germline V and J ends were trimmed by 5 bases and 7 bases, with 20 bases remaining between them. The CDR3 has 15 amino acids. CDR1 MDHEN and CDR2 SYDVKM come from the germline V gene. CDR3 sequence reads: CASSRSNRQVVGYTF. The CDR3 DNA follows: TGTGCCAGCAGTCGCTCCAACCGACAGGTGGTTGGCTACACCTTC.

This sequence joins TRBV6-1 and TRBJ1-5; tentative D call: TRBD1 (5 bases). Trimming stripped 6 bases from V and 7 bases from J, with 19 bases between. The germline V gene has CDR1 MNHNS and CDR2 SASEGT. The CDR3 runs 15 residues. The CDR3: CASRVGRSDKQPQHF. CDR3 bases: TGTGCCAGCAGGGTGGGGCGTAGTGACAAACAGCCCCAGCATTTT.

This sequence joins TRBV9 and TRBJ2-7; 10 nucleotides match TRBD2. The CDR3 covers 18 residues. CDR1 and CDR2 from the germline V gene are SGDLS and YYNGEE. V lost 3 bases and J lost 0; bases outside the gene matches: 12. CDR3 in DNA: TGTGCCAGCAGCGAAGCGGGGGGGTCCGTCCCCTTCTCCTACGAGCAGTACTTC. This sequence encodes CASSEAGGSVPFSYEQYF.

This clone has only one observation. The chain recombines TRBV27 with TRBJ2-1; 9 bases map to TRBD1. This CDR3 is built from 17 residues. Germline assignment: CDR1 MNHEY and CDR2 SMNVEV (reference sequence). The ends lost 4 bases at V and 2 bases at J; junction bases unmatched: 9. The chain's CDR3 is CASSSLNTGGTYNEQFF. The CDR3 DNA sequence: TGTGCCAGCAGTTCTCTCAACACAGGGGGCACCTACAATGAGCAGTTCTTC.

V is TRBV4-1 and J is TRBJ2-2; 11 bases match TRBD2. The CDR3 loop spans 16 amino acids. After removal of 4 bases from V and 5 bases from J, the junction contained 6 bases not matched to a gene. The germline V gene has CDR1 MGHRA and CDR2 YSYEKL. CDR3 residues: CASSPGLAGWTGELFF. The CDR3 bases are TGCGCCAGCAGCCCCGGACTAGCGGGTTGGACCGGGGAGCTGTTTTTT.

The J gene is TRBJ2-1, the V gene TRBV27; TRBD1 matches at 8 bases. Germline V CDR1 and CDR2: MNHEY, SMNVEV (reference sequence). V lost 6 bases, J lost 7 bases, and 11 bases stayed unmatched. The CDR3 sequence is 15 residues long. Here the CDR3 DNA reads TGTGCCAGCAGCCCCGGGACAGGCGTCTCAAATGAGCAGTTCTTC. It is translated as CASSPGTGVSNEQFF.

The CDR3 spells CASGRNTEAFF. The CDR3 region has the DNA TGTGCCAGCGGGAGGAACACTGAAGCTTTCTTT. The chain couples TRBV27 to TRBJ1-1; D gene unclear. CDR3 length: 11 residues. The germline V and J ends were trimmed by 8 bases and 1 base, with 5 bases remaining between them. Germline CDR1 is MNHEY and CDR2 is SMNVEV (reference sequence).

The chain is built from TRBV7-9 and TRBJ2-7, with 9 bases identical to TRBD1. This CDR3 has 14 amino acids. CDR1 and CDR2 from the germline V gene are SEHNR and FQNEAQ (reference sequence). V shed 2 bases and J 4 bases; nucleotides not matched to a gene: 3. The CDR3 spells CASSLTGGYYEQYF. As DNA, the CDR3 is TGTGCCAGCAGCTTAACAGGGGGCTATTACGAGCAGTACTTC.